One TCR beta chain is described in this entry. The sample is drawn from a study of blood T cell repertoires in COVID-19. Turning to the study itself: Samples of COVID-19 (acute and convalescent) were obtained from the United States, Italy and Spain. The cDNA or gDNA used as material had been derived from T cells, B-cell-depleted T cells, or PBMCs.

Per the original data handling: Using reference gene primer amplification, nucleated cell counts were estimated. Assay used: immunoSEQ multiplex PCR; TCRdb lists only in-frame clones, some missing. The V and J calls and clone size were taken over from that table, and D and trimming were inferred from the DNA. The table includes around 140,000 clones, 88% detected once. Germline V lookup: CDR1 MDHEN, CDR2 SYDVKM. The CDR3 length is 15 residues. V was clipped by 3 bases and J by 2 bases, with 14 bases between them. The receptor's source is a man between 50 and 59 years old with acute or convalescent COVID-19. The sequencing input was peripheral blood. V and J are TRBV28 and TRBJ2-7; possibly TRBD1 for D (6 bases). CDR3 loop: CASSLTVTGTYEQYF. The CDR3 DNA is TGTGCCAGCAGTTTGACCGTGACAGGAACCTACGAGCAGTACTTC.